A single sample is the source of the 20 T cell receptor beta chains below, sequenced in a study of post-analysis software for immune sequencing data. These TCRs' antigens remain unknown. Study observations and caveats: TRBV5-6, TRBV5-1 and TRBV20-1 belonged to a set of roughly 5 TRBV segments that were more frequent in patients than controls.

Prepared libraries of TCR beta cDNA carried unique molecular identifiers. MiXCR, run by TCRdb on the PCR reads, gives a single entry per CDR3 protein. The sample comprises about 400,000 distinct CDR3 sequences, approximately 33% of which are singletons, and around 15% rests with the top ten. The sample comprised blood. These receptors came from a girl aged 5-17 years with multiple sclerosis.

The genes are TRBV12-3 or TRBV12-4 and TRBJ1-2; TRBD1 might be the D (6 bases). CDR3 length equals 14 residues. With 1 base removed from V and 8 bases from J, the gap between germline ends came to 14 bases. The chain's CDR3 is CASSLGGGVPGYTF. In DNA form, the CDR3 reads TGTGCCAGCAGTTTAGGAGGGGGAGTCCCGGGCTACACCTTC.

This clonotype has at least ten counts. This CDR3 is CASSLGVRDLHF. The CDR3 DNA reads TGTGCCAGCAGTTTAGGGGTCAGGGACCTCCACTTT. This sequence joins TRBV28 and TRBJ1-6; a weak D match, TRBD1 (5 bases). CDR3 length: 12 amino acids. The V gene lost 2 bases and the J gene lost 15 bases, with 11 bases spanning the gap. Germline V gives CDR1 MDHEN, CDR2 SYDVKM. The complete variable domain, with remaining parts taken from reference TRBV28 and TRBJ1-6, reads DVKVTQSSRYLVKRTGEKVFLECVQDMDHENMFWYRQDPGLGLRLIYFSYDVKMKEKGDIPEGYSVSREKKERFSLILESASTNQTSMYLCASSLGVRDLHFGNGTRLTVT.

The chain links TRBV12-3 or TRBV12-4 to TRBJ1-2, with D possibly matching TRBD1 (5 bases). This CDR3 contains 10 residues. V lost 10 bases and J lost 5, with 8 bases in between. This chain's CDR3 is CAIRQYGYTF. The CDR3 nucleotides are TGTGCCATCAGACAGTATGGCTACACCTTC.

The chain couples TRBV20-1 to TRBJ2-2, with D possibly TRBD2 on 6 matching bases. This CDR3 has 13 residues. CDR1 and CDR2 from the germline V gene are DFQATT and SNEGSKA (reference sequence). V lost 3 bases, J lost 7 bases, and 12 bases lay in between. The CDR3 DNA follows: TGCAGTGCTAGCGCGGGAAATCTCGGGGAGCTGTTTTTT. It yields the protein CSASAGNLGELFF.

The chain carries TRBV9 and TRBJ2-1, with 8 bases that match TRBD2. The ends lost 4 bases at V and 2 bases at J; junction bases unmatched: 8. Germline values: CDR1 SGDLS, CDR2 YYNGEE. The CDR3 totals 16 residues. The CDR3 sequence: CASSPFHSGAYNEQFF. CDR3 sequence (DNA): TGTGCCAGCAGCCCCTTCCATAGCGGGGCCTACAATGAGCAGTTCTTC.

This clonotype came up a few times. Here the CDR3 DNA reads TGCAGTGCATTATTTGGAGCGGGGGGGACCTACAATGAGCAGTTCTTC. Its protein is CSALFGAGGTYNEQFF. This chain uses TRBV20-1 with TRBJ2-1; TRBD2 aligns across 10 bases. Germline trimming cut 6 bases from V and 2 bases from J; bases unmatched to any gene: 10. CDR3 size: 16 residues. Germline V gives CDR1 DFQATT, CDR2 SNEGSKA (reference sequence).

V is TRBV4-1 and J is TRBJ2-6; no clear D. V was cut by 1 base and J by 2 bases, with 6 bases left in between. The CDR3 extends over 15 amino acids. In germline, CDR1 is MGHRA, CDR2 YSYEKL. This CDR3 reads CASSQGVTGANVLTF. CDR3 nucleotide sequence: TGCGCCAGCAGCCAAGGAGTAACTGGGGCCAACGTCCTGACTTTC.

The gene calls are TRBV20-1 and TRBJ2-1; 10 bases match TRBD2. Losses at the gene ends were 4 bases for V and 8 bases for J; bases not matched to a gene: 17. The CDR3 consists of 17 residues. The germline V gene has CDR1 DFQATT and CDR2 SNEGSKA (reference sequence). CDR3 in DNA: TGCAGTGCTAACGGTTGGGCCCAGCGGGGGGGCCGGGATGAGCAGTTCTTC. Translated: CSANGWAQRGGRDEQFF.

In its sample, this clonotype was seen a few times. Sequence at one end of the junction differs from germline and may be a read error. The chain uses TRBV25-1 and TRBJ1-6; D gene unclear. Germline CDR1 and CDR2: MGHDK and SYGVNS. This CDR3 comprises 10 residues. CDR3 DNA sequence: TGTGCCAGCGGAGCAGTTCCCCCCCACTTT. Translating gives CASGAVPPHF.

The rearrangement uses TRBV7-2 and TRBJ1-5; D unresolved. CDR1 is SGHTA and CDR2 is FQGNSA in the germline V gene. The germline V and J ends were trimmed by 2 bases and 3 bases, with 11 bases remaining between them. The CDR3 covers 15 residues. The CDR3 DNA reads TGTGCCAGCAGCTTAAGTCTCAGCATCAATCAGCCCCAGCATTTT. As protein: CASSLSLSINQPQHF.

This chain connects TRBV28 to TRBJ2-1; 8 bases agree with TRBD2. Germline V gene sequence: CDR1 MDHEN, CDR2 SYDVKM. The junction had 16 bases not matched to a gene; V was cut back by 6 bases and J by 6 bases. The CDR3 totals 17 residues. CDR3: CASSRTSPGGVGNEQFF. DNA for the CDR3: TGTGCCAGCAGCCGGACTAGCCCGGGAGGAGTGGGCAATGAGCAGTTCTTC.

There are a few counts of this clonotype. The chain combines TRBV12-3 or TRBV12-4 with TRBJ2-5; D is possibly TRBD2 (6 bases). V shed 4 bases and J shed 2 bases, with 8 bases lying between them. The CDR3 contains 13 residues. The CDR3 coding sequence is TGTGCCAGCAGTTCGGGGGTACAAGAGACCCAGTACTTC. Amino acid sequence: CASSSGVQETQYF.

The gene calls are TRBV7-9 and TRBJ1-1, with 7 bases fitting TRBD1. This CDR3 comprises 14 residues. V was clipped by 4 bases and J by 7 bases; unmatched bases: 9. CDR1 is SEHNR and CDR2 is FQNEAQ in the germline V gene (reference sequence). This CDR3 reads CASSSRQGSVEAFF. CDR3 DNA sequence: TGTGCCAGCAGCTCCCGACAGGGCAGTGTTGAAGCTTTCTTT.

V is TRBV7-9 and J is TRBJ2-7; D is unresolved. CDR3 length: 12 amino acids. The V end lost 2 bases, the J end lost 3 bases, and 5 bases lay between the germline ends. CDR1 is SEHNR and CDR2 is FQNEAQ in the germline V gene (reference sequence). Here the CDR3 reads CASSLQVYEQYF. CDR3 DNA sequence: TGTGCCAGCAGCTTACAGGTCTACGAGCAGTACTTC.

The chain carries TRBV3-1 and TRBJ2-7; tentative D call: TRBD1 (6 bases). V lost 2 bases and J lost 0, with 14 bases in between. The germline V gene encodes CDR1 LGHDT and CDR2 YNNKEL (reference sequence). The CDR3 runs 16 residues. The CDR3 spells CASSQRDRFSSYEQYF. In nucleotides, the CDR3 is TGTGCCAGCAGCCAACGAGACAGGTTTAGCTCCTACGAGCAGTACTTC.

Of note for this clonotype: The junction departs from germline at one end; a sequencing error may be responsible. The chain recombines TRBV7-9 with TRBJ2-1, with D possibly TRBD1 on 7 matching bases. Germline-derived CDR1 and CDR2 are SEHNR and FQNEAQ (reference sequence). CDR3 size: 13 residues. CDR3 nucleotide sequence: TGTTCCAGCAGCTTGCCAGGGGGGAATGAGCAGTTCTTC. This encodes CSSSLPGGNEQFF.

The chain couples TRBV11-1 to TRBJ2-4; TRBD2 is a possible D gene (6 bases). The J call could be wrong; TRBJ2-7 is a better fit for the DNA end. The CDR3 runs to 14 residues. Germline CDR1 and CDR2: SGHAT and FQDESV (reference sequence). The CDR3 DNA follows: TGTGCCAGCAGCTTGGGAGGACCTGCTTACGAGCAGTACTTC. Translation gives CASSLGGPAYEQYF.

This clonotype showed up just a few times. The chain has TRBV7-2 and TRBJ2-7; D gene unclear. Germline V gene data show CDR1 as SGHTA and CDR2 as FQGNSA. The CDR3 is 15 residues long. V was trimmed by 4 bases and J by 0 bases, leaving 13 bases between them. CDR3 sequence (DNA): TGTGCCAGCAGCTCCCAGGTCGCGAGCTCCTACGAGCAGTACTTC. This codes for CASSSQVASSYEQYF.

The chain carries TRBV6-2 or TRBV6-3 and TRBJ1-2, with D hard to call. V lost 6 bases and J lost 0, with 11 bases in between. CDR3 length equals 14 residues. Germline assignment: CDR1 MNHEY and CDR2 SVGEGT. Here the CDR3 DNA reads TGTGCCAGCAGAGAGACTCGTCCTAACTATGGCTACACCTTC. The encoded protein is CASRETRPNYGYTF.

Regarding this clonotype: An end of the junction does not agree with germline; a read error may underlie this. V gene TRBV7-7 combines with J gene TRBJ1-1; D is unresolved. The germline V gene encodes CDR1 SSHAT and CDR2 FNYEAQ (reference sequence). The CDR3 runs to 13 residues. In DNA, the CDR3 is TGTGCTAGCAGCATATCGGAGAACACTGAAGCTTTCTTT. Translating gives CASSISENTEAFF.